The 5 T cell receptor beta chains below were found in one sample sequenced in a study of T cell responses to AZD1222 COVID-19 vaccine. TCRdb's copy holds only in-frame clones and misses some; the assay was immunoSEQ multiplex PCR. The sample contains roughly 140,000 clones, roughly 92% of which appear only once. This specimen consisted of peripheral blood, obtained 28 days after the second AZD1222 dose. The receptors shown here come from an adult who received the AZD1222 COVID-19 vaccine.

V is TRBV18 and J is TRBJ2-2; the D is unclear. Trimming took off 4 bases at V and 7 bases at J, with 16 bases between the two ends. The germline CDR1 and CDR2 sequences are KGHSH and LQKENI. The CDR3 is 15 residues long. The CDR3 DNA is TGTGCCAGCTCACGGGCCTTGCATAATGGCGGGGAGCTGTTTTTT. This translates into CASSRALHNGGELFF.

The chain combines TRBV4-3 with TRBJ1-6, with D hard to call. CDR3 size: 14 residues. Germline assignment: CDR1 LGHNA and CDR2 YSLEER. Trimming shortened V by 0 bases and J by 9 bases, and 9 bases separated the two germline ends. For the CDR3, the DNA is TGCGCCAGCAGCCAAGATCGGAGGGTTTCACCCCTCCACTTT. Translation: CASSQDRRVSPLHF.

The CDR3 is CASRPTGVREKLFF. DNA for the CDR3: TGTGCCAGCAGGCCGACAGGGGTAAGAGAAAAACTGTTTTTT. The genes are TRBV28 and TRBJ1-4, with 8 bases lining up with TRBD1. Looked up from germline, CDR1 is MDHEN and CDR2 is SYDVKM. J gave up 8 bases and V 6 bases, and 8 bases lay outside the gene matches. The CDR3 has 14 amino acids.

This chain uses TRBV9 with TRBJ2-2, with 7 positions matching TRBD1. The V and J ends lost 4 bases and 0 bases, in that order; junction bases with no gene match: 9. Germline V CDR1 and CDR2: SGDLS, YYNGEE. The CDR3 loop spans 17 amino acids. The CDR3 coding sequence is TGTGCCAGCAGCATTTACTCCGGGACAGCGAACACCGGGGAGCTGTTTTTT. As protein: CASSIYSGTANTGELFF.

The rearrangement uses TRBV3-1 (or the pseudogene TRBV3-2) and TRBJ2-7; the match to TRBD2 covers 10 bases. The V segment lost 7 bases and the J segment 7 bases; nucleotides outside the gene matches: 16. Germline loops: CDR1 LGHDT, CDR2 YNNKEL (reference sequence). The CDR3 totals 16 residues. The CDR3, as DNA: TGTGCCAGCAACCCTACAGGACTAGCGGCCGGCAGGGAGCAGTACTTC. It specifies CASNPTGLAAGREQYF.